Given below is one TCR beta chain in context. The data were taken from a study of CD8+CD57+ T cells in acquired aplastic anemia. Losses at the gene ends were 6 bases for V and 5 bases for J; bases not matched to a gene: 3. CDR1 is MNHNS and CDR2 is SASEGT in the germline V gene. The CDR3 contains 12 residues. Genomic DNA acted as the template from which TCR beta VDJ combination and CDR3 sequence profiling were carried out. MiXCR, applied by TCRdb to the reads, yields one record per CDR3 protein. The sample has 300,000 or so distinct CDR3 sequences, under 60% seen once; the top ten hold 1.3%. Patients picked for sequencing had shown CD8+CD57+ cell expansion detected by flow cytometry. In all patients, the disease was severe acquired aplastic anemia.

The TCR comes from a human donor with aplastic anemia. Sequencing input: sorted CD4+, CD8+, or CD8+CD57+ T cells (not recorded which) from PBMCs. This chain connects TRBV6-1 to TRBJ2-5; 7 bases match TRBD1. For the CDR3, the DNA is TGTGCCAGCAGCGACAGGGTTGAGACCCAGTACTTC. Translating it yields CASSDRVETQYF.